These 2 T cell receptor beta chains were all obtained from the same sample, sequenced in a study of blood T cell repertoires in COVID-19. The repertoire was sequenced with immunoSEQ multiplex PCR; TCRdb's copy has only in-frame clones and lacks some. The data hold 100,000 to 150,000 clones, with 70% to 85% observed a single time. Sequencing input: peripheral blood. The receptors come from an elderly woman with acute or convalescent COVID-19.

The chain links TRBV3-1 (or the pseudogene TRBV3-2) to TRBJ1-2; D perhaps matches TRBD1 (6 bases). This CDR3 is built from 14 residues. Germline CDR1 LGHDT, CDR2 YNNKEL (reference sequence). V lost 4 bases to trimming and J lost 0 bases, with 9 bases between them. The CDR3 sequence is CASSLNRANYGYTF. The CDR3 bases are TGTGCCAGCAGCCTGAACAGGGCTAACTATGGCTACACCTTC.

The CDR3 here is CASSLRDARGLTNYGYTF. In nucleotides, the CDR3 is TGCGCCAGCAGCTTGCGGGACGCTCGGGGACTGACTAACTATGGCTACACCTTC. The rearrangement joins TRBV5-1 to TRBJ1-2; weak D call: TRBD1 (5 bases). The V end was cut by 1 base, the J end by 0 bases, with 19 bases between. CDR1 is SGHRS and CDR2 is YFSETQ in the germline V gene. The CDR3 has 18 residues.